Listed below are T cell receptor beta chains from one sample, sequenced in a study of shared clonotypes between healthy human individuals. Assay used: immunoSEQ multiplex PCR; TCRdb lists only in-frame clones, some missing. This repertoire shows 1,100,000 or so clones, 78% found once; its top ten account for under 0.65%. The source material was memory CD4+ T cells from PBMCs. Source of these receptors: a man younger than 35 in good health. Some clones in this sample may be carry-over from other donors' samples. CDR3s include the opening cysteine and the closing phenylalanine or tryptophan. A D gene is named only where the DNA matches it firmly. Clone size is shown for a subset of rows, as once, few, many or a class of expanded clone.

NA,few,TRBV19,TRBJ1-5,CASSTYGRAYSNQPQHF,TGTGCCAGTAGTACCTATGGTAGGGCTTATAGCAATCAGCCCCAGCATTTT
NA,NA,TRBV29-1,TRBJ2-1,CSVERKLAYNEQFF,TGCAGCGTTGAAAGGAAACTGGCCTACAATGAGCAGTTCTTC
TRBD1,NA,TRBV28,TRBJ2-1,CASGTANEQFF,TGTGCCAGCGGGACAGCGAATGAGCAGTTCTTC
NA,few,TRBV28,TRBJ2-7,CASSPRQFSYEQYF,TGTGCCAGCAGTCCCCGACAGTTCTCCTACGAGCAGTACTTC
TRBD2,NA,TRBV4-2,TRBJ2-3,CASSQGQRDTDTQYF,TGTGCCAGCAGCCAAGGCCAGCGGGACACAGATACGCAGTATTTT
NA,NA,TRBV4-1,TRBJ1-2,CASSQGQGANYGYTF,TGCGCCAGCAGCCAAGGTCAGGGCGCGAACTATGGCTACACCTTC
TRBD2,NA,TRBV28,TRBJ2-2,CASSPRGRGYTGELFF,TGTGCCAGCTCACCTAGAGGGAGGGGTTACACCGGGGAGCTGTTTTTT
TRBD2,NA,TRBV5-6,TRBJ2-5,CASSLQAGGRETQYF,TGTGCCAGCAGCTTGCAAGCGGGAGGGCGTGAGACCCAGTACTTC
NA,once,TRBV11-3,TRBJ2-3,CASSPDIGRTDTQYF,TGTGCCAGCAGCCCGGATATAGGGCGCACAGATACGCAGTATTTT
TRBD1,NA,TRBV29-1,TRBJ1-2,CSVAPGTGLYGYTF,TGCAGCGTCGCCCCGGGGACAGGGTTGTATGGCTACACCTTC
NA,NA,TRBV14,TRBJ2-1,CASSQDLGYEQFF,TGTGCCAGCAGCCAAGATCTAGGATATGAGCAGTTCTTC
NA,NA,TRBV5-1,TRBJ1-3,CASSPRGKSSGNTIYF,TGCGCCAGCAGCCCCCGGGGGAAGAGCTCTGGAAACACCATATATTTT
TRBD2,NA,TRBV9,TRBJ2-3,CASGRTSGRDTQYF,TGTGCCAGCGGGCGGACTAGCGGGAGAGATACGCAGTATTTT
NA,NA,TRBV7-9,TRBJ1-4,CASSFSATNEKLFF,TGTGCCAGCAGCTTCTCGGCAACTAATGAAAAACTGTTTTTT
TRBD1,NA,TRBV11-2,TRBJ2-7,CASSLVRGSYEQYF,TGTGCCAGCAGCTTAGTCAGGGGGTCCTACGAGCAGTACTTC
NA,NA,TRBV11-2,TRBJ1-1,CASSFNRVPAFF,TGTGCCAGCAGCTTCAACAGGGTACCGGCTTTCTTT
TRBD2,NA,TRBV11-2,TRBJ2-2,CASSLQAGFTGELFF,TGTGCCAGCAGCTTACAAGCGGGGTTCACCGGGGAGCTGTTTTTT
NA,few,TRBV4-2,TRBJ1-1,CASSQAGDMNTEAFF,TGTGCCAGCAGCCAAGCTGGGGACATGAACACTGAAGCTTTCTTT
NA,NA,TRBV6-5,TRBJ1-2,CASSSISLGGYGYTF,TGTGCCAGCAGTTCAATCAGCCTAGGGGGCTATGGCTACACCTTC
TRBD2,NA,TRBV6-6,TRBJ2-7,CASSPRTSGSYEQYF,TGTGCCAGCAGTCCCCGGACTAGCGGCTCCTACGAGCAGTACTTC
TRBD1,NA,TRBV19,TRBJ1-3,CASGTGALGNTIYF,TGTGCCAGTGGGACAGGGGCCCTCGGAAACACCATATATTTT
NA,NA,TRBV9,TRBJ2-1,CASSAGLLNEQFF,TGTGCCAGCAGCGCGGGACTCTTGAATGAGCAGTTCTTC
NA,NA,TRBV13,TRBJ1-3,CASSSQQGAGNTIYF,TGTGCCAGCAGCTCCCAACAGGGAGCTGGAAACACCATATATTTT
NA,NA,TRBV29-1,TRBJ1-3,CSVGNNSGNTIYF,TGCAGCGTTGGTAACAACTCTGGAAACACCATATATTTT
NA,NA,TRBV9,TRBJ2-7,CASSPPAGGGGEQYF,TGTGCCAGCAGCCCCCCAGCTGGGGGTGGAGGCGAGCAGTACTTC
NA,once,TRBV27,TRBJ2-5,CASSFRHQETQYF,TGTGCCAGCAGTTTCCGGCACCAAGAGACCCAGTACTTC
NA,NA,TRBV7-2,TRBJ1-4,CASSLGLTPTNEKLFF,TGTGCCAGCAGCTTAGGCCTTACCCCAACTAATGAAAAACTGTTTTTT
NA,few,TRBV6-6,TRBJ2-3,CASGGVSGDTQYF,TGTGCCAGCGGGGGAGTATCAGGGGATACGCAGTATTTT
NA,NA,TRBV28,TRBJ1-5,CASKGPGAHRSNQPQHF,TGTGCCAGCAAAGGACCCGGGGCCCATCGTAGCAATCAGCCCCAGCATTTT
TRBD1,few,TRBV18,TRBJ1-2,CASSPGTVYGYTF,TGTGCCAGCTCACCGGGGACAGTCTATGGCTACACCTTC
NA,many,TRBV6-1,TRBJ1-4,CASSFRNEKLFF,TGTGCCAGCAGTTTCCGGAATGAAAAACTGTTTTTT
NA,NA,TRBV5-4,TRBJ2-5,CASSLSQGRAETQYF,TGTGCCAGCAGCTTGAGCCAGGGGAGGGCAGAGACCCAGTACTTC
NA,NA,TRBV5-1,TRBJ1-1,CASSPERANTEAFF,TGCGCCAGCAGCCCAGAGCGGGCGAACACTGAAGCTTTCTTT
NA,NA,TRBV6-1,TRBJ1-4,CASSPRGSGEKLFF,TGTGCCAGCAGCCCTAGGGGGAGCGGCGAAAAACTGTTTTTT
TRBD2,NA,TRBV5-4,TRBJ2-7,CASSLRGGGSYEQYF,TGTGCCAGCAGCTTGCGGGGCGGGGGCTCCTACGAGCAGTACTTC
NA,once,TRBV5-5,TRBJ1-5,CASSLEDSGRRKPQHF,TGTGCCAGCAGCTTGGAGGATTCAGGGAGAAGGAAGCCCCAGCATTTT
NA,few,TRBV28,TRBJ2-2,CASSLYTGELFF,TGTGCCAGCAGTTTATACACCGGGGAGCTGTTTTTT
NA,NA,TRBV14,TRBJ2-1,CASSPGPLNYNEQFF,TGTGCCAGCAGCCCAGGACCCCTGAACTACAATGAGCAGTTCTTC
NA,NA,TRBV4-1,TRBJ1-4,CASSHPLGWGTNEKLFF,TGCGCCAGCAGCCACCCCCTGGGGTGGGGGACTAATGAAAAACTGTTTTTT
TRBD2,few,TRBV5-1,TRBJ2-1,CASSLGLAAPEQFF,TGCGCCAGCAGCTTGGGACTAGCGGCCCCTGAGCAGTTCTTC
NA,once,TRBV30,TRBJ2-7,CAWREGQIQYF,TGTGCCTGGAGGGAAGGACAGATACAGTACTTC
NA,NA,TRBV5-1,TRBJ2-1,CASSLEGGSYNEQFF,TGCGCCAGCAGCTTGGAGGGAGGCTCCTACAATGAGCAGTTCTTC
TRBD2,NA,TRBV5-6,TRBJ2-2,CASSFVERGNTGELFF,TGTGCCAGCAGCTTTGTGGAGCGGGGGAACACCGGGGAGCTGTTTTTT
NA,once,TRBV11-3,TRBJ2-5,CASSLRGEETQYF,TGTGCCAGCAGCTTAAGGGGGGAAGAGACCCAGTACTTC
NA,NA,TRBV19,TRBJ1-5,CASSEVRGQPQHF,TGTGCCAGTAGTGAGGTCCGAGGGCAGCCCCAGCATTTT
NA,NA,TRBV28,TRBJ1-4,CASSTSGGGWEKLFF,TGTGCCAGCAGCACCTCGGGGGGGGGCTGGGAAAAACTGTTTTTT
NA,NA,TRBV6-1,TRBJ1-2,CASSEATKANYGYTF,TGTGCCAGCAGTGAAGCGACCAAGGCTAACTATGGCTACACCTTC
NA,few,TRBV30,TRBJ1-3,CAWSSGALSGNTIYF,TGTGCCTGGAGTTCAGGGGCGCTCTCTGGAAACACCATATATTTT
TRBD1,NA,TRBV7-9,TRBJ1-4,CASSSDRETEKLFF,TGTGCCAGCAGCTCGGACAGGGAGACTGAAAAACTGTTTTTT
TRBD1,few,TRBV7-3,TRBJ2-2,CASSRQGMSNTGELFF,TGTGCCAGCAGCCGACAGGGAATGTCGAACACCGGGGAGCTGTTTTTT
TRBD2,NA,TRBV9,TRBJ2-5,CASSVWGLAGEQETQYF,TGTGCCAGCAGCGTTTGGGGACTAGCGGGTGAACAAGAGACCCAGTACTTC
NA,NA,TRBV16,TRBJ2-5,CAPWGLETQYF,TGTGCCCCGTGGGGGTTGGAGACCCAGTACTTC
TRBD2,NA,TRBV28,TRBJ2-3,CASSPGLAGPGDTQYF,TGTGCCAGCAGTCCAGGACTAGCGGGCCCGGGAGATACGCAGTATTTT